The T cell receptor beta chain under discussion was sequenced for a study of blood T cell repertoires in COVID-19. In the study overall: The United States, Italy and Spain were the sources of the acute and convalescent COVID-19 samples.

Original data processing: Reference gene primer amplification gave estimated nucleated cell counts. The method was immunoSEQ multiplex PCR; TCRdb's version includes in-frame clones alone and lacks a portion of them. That table supplies the V and J calls and clone size; D and trimming were determined from the DNA. The table records 400,000 or so clones, 90% of them present only once. The study drew participants aged roughly 18 to 95 years from 20 to 30 US areas. The germline CDR1 and CDR2 sequences are KGHDR and SFDVKD. The CDR3 loop spans 12 amino acids. Trimming pared 1 base from V and 7 bases from J, leaving 6 bases between.

This receptor was identified in a young man who had recovered from COVID-19. The source material was PBMCs or T cells enriched from blood (not recorded which). The rearrangement links TRBV24-1 to TRBJ1-1; the D gene is possibly TRBD1 (5 bases). CDR3 DNA: TGTGCCACCAGTGATTTAACAGGTGAAGCTTTCTTT. This encodes CATSDLTGEAFF.